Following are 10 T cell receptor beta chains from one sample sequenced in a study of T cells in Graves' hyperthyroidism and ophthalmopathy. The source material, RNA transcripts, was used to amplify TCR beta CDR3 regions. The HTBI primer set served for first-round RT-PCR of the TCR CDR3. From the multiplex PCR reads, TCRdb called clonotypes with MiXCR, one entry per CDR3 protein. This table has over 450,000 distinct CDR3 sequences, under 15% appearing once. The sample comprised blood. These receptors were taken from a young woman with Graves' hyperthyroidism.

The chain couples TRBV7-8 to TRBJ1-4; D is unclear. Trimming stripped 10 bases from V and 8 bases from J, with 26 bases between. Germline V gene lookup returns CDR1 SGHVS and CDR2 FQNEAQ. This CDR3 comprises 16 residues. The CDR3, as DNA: TGTGCCAACAGACCAAGGGTCGCAGGAAGGCCCGAAAAACTGTTTTTT. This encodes CANRPRVAGRPEKLFF.

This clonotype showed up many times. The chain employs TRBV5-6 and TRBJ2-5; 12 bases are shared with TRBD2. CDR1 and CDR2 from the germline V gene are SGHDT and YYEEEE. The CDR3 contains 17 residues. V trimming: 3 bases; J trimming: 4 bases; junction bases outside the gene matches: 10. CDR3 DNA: TGTGCCAGCAGCTCGCTGCGACTAGCGGGAGTAGGAGAGACCCAGTACTTC. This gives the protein CASSSLRLAGVGETQYF.

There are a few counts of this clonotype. The CDR3 region has the DNA TGTGCCTGGAGTGGGATTAGCGGGAGCGAGTGGCTATATACGCAGTATTTT. Its protein is CAWSGISGSEWLYTQYF. This sequence joins TRBV30 and TRBJ2-3, with 9 bases identical to TRBD2. CDR1 and CDR2 (germline): GTSNPN, SVGIG (reference sequence). The V and J ends lost 1 base and 7 bases, in that order; junction bases with no gene match: 15. CDR3 size: 17 residues.

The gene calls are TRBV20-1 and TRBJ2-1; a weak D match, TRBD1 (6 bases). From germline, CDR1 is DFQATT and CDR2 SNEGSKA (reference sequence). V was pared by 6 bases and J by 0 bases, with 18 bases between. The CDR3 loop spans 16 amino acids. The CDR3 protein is CSAPDLGASSYNEQFF. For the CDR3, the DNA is TGCAGTGCCCCTGACCTGGGGGCTAGCTCCTACAATGAGCAGTTCTTC.

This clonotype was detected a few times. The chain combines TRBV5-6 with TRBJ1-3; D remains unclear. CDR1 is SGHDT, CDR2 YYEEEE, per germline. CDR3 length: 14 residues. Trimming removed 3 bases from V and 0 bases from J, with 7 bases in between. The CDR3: CASSSGDSGNTIYF. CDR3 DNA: TGTGCCAGCAGCTCTGGGGACTCTGGAAACACCATATATTTT.

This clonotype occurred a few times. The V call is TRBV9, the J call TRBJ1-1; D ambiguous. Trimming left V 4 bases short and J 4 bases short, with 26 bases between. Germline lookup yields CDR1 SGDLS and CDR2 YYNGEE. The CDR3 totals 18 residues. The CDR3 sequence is CASSSRSERPSGGTEAFF. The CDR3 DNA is TGTGCCAGCAGCTCTCGCTCGGAACGACCGTCTGGTGGCACTGAAGCTTTCTTT.

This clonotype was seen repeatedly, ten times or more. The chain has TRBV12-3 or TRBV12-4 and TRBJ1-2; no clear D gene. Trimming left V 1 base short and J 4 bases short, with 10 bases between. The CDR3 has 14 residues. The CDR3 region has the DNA TGTGCCAGCAGTTTAGTGGTTGGTGGCTATGGCTACACCTTC. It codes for CASSLVVGGYGYTF.

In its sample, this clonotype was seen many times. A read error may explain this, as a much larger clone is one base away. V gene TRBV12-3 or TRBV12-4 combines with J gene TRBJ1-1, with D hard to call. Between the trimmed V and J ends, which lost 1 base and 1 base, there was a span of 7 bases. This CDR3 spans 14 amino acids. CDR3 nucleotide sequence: TGTGCCAGCAGTTTAGGACATAGGAACACTGAAGCTTTCTTT. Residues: CASSLGHRNTEAFF.

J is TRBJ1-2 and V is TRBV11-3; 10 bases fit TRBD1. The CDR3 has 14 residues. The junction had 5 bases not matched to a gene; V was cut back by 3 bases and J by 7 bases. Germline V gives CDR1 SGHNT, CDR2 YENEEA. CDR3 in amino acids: CASSFLGTGAGYTF. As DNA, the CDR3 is TGTGCCAGCAGCTTCCTGGGGACAGGGGCTGGCTACACCTTC.

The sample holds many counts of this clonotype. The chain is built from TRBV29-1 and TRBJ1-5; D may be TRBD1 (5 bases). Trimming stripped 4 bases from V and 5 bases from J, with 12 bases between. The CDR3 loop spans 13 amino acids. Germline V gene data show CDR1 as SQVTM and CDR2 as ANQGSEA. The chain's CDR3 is CSVGWDRDQPQHF. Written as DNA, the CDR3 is TGCAGCGTTGGATGGGACCGCGATCAGCCCCAGCATTTT. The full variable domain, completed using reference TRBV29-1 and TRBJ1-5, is SAVISQKPSRDICQRGTSLTIQCQVDSQVTMMFWYRQQPGQSLTLIATANQGSEATYESGFVIDKFPISRPNLTFSTLTVSNMSPEDSSIYLCSVGWDRDQPQHFGDGTRLSIL.